Given below is one TCR beta chain in context. The antigen is undetermined. The junction had 7 bases not matched to a gene; V was cut back by 4 bases and J by 1 base. Germline V gene sequence: CDR1 SEHNR, CDR2 FQNEAQ (reference sequence). CDR3 length equals 18 residues. Produced via immunoSEQ multiplex PCR; TCRdb's table is partial and in-frame only. Of fewer than 150,000 clones listed, 86% were seen once; the top ten hold 15% to 20%. The source of the sample is a study of T cell responses to AZD1222 COVID-19 vaccine. The study, taken as a whole, reports: Clonal diversity may have been underestimated, and the donors were mostly white British, with more females than males.

This specimen consisted of peripheral blood, obtained 28 days after the second AZD1222 dose. This receptor was identified in an adult who received the AZD1222 COVID-19 vaccine. The chain couples TRBV7-9 to TRBJ2-2, with 12 bases matching TRBD2. The CDR3 spells CASSSTSGRTWNTGELFF. DNA of the CDR3: TGTGCCAGCAGCTCGACTAGCGGGAGAACGTGGAACACCGGGGAGCTGTTTTTT.